This T cell receptor (beta chain) was profiled in a study of shared clonotypes between healthy human individuals (dated by TCRdb to about 2020). Context from the whole study: A couple of women and a few men aged 18 to 49 years were included in the cohort. For each donor, three plates each were used for CD4 naive and CD4 memory, two plates were used for CD8 naive, and one plate was used for CD8 memory. Different laboratories and diverse techniques were used to prepare libraries and sequence TCR repertoires, to increase sequencing depth and limit assay-specific biases. Blood TCR repertoires of a handful of healthy adults were deeply sequenced to estimate repertoire size and the extent of clonotype sharing between individuals. Each donor's leukapheresis produced roughly between roughly 0.9 and 9 billion PBMCs.

The donors were healthy, HIV-negative adults who had no recently reported acute infections or vaccinations. All donors were Caucasian adults living in Nashville, Tennessee, USA. CD4+ T cells were enriched through magnetic negative selection, after which naive cells were positively selected on CD45RA and the remaining negative fraction served as the memory subset. Blood was obtained by leukapheresis, after which PBMCs were separated by Ficoll-Histopaque density gradient centrifugation and cryopreserved in liquid nitrogen vapor phase. Analytical flow cytometry was used to check the purity and quantity of every magnetically sorted T cell population. Genomic DNA was isolated from each sorted fraction and quantified by UV absorbance on a Nanodrop 2000c. In its sample, this clone was seen a few times. Its antigen specificity is not known. Base qualities are not provided; no much larger clone lies one nucleotide away.

Results and caveats for the whole study, not just this receptor: The genetic and exposure-history diversity represented was limited by the small number of donors. Sampling was restricted to blood, and TCR repertoires in tissue are likely to differ from TCR repertoires in blood. Even with the large sequencing depth, rarefaction of the sorted-subset datasets indicated that sequencing was incomplete. Higher generation probabilities were observed for clonotypes shared by all four sorted-subset donors than for non-shared clonotypes. Pairwise subsampling led to the expectation that sequencing depth would affect the degree of clonotype sharing among donors. Estimated clonotype richness was generally larger for naive than for memory subsets. Sharing across a few donors was observed for approximately 5% of naive CD4, over 3% of naive CD8, 2% to 2.5% of memory CD4, and roughly 0.4% of memory CD8 clonotypes.

Using the deep immunoSEQ assay, TCR CDR3 regions were amplified from genomic DNA by multiplex PCR. Extracted genomic DNA from each cell subset was distributed evenly across all wells of several immunoSEQ 96-well plates, and each plate was treated as a replicate. For sorted subsets, approximately 200 ng of genomic DNA, equivalent to 25,000 to 35,000 T cell genomes, went into each replicate PCR. Purified libraries were quantified with a Qubit 3.0 fluorometer, sized on a Bioanalyzer 2100, and re-quantified with the KAPA Library Quantification kit. Each immunoSEQ 96-well plate was sequenced on its own single-read 150-cycle Illumina NextSeq 550 flow cell. The authors' pipeline ran thus. Because only junctional sequences without quality scores were contained in the immunoSEQ output, filtering matching that applied to full-length reads could not be performed. To assign V/J genes and CDR3, sequences were annotated against IMGT germline references using PyIR, a Python wrapper for IgBLAST v1.9. Reads were filtered out if the reads had weak V/J assignments (E-value above 1e-6), no CDR3, stop codons, out-of-frame junctions, or ambiguous translated residues. V3J clonotypes were defined by identical inferred V gene, J gene, and CDR3 amino acid sequence. Percentage overlap between repertoires was computed as shared unique clonotypes divided by the size of the smaller repertoire. RTK rarefaction, the Chao1 estimator, and Recon v2.1 estimates of unobserved clonotypes were used to assess repertoire richness. OLGA was used to compute generation probabilities for all TCRbeta clonotypes that the gDNA method yielded from a few donors. Not all clones reach the TCRdb copy of this immuneACCESS table, which keeps in-frame sequences only. Checked studies attribute under half of the gap to unresolved V genes and leave the rest unexplained. Clonal size and the V and J genes are those of that table, whereas D and trimming came from the DNA. For this sample there are about 980,000 clones; over 60% appear just once. The top ten hold approximately 1.5% of the sample.

V is trimmed back by 6 bases and J by 5 bases, and the junction contains 10 bases that no gene match accounts for. The CDR3 spans 15 residues, from the cysteine through the phenylalanine. Only the CDR3 region is kept as DNA, spanning 45 bases read in frame from base 1. Via the germline V gene, CDR1 is SGDLS and CDR2 YYNGEE. The sequence was obtained from a man between 18 and 35 years old in good health. Sequenced: memory CD4+ T cells sorted from blood. Explained via the paper, the cell subset or site label denotes: CD45RA-negative fraction. The chain was built from TRBV9 and TRBJ2-7, with 11 bases in between that match TRBD1. The CDR3 region: CASISRDRGSHEQYF. The DNA sequence is given as TGTGCCAGCATCTCCCGGGACAGGGGGTCCCACGAGCAGTACTTC.